Following are 8 T cell receptor beta chains from one sample sequenced in a study of cytomegalovirus exposure and HLA in healthy donors. Primers for the PCR totalled 60 Vbeta and 13 Jbeta. The table came from immunoSEQ multiplex PCR; TCRdb's copy has only in-frame clones and leaves some out. The table shows about 150,000 clones, with roughly 77% occurring only once. Sequencing was performed on PBMCs. The receptor set was obtained from a human donor in good health.

V and J are TRBV10-2 and TRBJ2-7; unclear D gene. Per germline, CDR1 WSHSY and CDR2 SAAADI. Trimming left V 7 bases short and J 9 bases short, with 16 bases between. The CDR3 totals 12 residues. As DNA, the CDR3 is TGCGCCAGCACCTTAGGTGGGCGTGCGCAGTACTTC. This codes for CASTLGGRAQYF.

The V and J genes are TRBV7-9 and TRBJ2-1; 8 bases agree with TRBD2. Germline V gene lookup returns CDR1 SEHNR and CDR2 FQNEAQ (reference sequence). CDR3 size: 12 residues. V lost 5 bases and J lost 10; bases outside the gene matches: 4. This chain's CDR3 is CASSASGGEQFF. CDR3 in DNA: TGTGCCAGCAGCGCGAGCGGGGGCGAGCAGTTCTTC.

The chain carries TRBV5-1 and TRBJ1-1, with D uncertain. Germline values: CDR1 SGHRS, CDR2 YFSETQ. The CDR3 length is 14 residues. Trimming took 4 bases from V and 3 from J, leaving 13 bases between them. The CDR3 reads CASSPTSTDTEAFF. CDR3 nucleotides: TGCGCCAGCAGCCCCACGAGTACGGACACTGAAGCTTTCTTT.

The chain carries TRBV2 and TRBJ2-7, with 8 bases aligning to TRBD2. Germline values: CDR1 SNHLY, CDR2 FYNNEI. The CDR3 runs to 15 residues. V lost 8 bases and J lost 1; bases outside the gene matches: 10. The DNA for the CDR3 is TGTGCCAGCTTGGCCCAGGGACTAGTATCCTACGAGCAGTACTTC. The encoded protein is CASLAQGLVSYEQYF.

The V call is TRBV20-1, the J call TRBJ1-2; weak D call: TRBD1 (5 bases). The germline V gene has CDR1 DFQATT and CDR2 SNEGSKA (reference sequence). This CDR3 spans 11 amino acids. V was shortened by 6 bases and J by 8 bases, with 13 bases between the two germline ends. The CDR3 DNA sequence: TGCAGTGCGGGGGACGGGAGGGGCTACACCTTC. This sequence encodes CSAGDGRGYTF.

The chain uses TRBV6-1 and TRBJ2-1, with TRBD2 matching over 8 bases. Losses at the gene ends were 6 bases for V and 0 bases for J; bases not matched to a gene: 4. Germline CDR1 is MNHNS and CDR2 is SASEGT. This CDR3 comprises 15 residues. This CDR3 reads CASSRLATSYNEQFF. The CDR3 DNA reads as TGTGCCAGCAGCCGACTAGCGACCTCCTACAATGAGCAGTTCTTC.

V and J are TRBV4-3 and TRBJ2-7; possibly TRBD1 for D (6 bases). This CDR3 spans 15 amino acids. CDR1 is LGHNA and CDR2 is YSLEER in the germline V gene. Trimming pared 3 bases from V and 2 bases from J, leaving 14 bases between. CDR3: CASSHVWTAPYEQYF. CDR3 DNA: TGCGCCAGCAGCCACGTCTGGACAGCTCCCTACGAGCAGTACTTC.

The chain has TRBV30 and TRBJ2-7; tentatively, D is TRBD2 (6 bases). The V and J ends lost 0 bases and 3 bases respectively, with 9 bases between them. Germline V gene data show CDR1 as GTSNPN and CDR2 as SVGIG (reference sequence). There are 13 residues in the CDR3. This CDR3 is CAWSVQEGYEQYF. CDR3 DNA sequence: TGTGCCTGGAGTGTACAGGAGGGCTACGAGCAGTACTTC. The whole variable domain, filled in from reference TRBV30 and TRBJ2-7, reads SQTIHQWPATLVQPVGSPLSLECTVEGTSNPNLYWYRQAAGRGLQLLFYSVGIGQISSEVPQNLSASRPQDRQFILSSKKLLLSDSGFYLCAWSVQEGYEQYFGPGTRLTVT.